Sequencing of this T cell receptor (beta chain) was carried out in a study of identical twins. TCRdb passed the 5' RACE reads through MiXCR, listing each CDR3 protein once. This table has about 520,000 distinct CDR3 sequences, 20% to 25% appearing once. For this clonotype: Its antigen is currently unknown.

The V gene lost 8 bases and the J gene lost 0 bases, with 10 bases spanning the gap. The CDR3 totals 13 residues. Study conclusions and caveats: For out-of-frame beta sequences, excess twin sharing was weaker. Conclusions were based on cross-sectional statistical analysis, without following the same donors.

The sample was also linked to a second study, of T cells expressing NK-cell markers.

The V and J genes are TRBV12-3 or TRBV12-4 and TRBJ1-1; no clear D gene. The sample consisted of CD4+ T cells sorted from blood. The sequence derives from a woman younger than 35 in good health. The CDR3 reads CASLTGMNTEAFF. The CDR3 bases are TGTGCCAGCTTGACGGGCATGAACACTGAAGCTTTCTTT.